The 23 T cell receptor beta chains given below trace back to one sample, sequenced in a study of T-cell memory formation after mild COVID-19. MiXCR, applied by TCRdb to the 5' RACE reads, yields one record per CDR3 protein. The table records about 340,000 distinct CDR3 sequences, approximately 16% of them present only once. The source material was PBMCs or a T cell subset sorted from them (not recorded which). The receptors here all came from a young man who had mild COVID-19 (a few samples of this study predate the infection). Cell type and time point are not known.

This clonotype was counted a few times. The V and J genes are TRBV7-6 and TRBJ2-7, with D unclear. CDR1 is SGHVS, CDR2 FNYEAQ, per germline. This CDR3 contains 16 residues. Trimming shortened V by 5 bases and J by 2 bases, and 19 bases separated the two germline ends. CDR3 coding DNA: TGTGCCAGCAGCCCCCTGCTCGGCAGGCGAACCTACGAGCAGTACTTC. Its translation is CASSPLLGRRTYEQYF.

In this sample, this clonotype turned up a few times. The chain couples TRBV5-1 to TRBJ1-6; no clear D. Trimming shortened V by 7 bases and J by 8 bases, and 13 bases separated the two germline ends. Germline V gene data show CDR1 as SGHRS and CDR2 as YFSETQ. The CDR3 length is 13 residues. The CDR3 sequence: CASGREGDSPLHF. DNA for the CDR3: TGCGCCAGCGGGAGGGAGGGTGATTCACCCCTCCACTTT.

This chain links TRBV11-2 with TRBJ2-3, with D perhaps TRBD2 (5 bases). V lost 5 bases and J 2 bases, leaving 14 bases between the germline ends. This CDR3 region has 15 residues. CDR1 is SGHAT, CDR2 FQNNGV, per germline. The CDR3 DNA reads TGTGCCAGCAGCCCTGAGGGATCCATCACAGATACGCAGTATTTT. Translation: CASSPEGSITDTQYF.

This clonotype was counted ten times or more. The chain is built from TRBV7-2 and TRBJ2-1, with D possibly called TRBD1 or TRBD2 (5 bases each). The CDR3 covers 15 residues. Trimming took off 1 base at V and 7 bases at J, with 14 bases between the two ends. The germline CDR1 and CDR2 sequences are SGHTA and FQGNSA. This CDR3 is CASSLVQGRLNEQFF. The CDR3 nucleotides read TGTGCCAGCAGCTTAGTCCAGGGACGGCTGAATGAGCAGTTCTTC.

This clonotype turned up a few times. The CDR3 spells CASSQGQGTKNIQYF. DNA for the CDR3: TGCGCCAGCAGCCAAGGGCAGGGAACCAAAAACATTCAGTACTTC. This sequence joins TRBV4-1 and TRBJ2-4, with D possibly TRBD1 on 5 matching bases. The V end was cut by 1 base, the J end by 2 bases, with 9 bases between. CDR1 MGHRA and CDR2 YSYEKL come from the germline V gene. The CDR3 is 15 residues long.

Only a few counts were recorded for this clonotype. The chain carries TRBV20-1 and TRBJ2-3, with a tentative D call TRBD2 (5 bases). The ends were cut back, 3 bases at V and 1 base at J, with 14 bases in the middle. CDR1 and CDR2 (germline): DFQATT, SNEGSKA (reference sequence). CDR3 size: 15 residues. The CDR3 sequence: CSARVGVLGTDTQYF. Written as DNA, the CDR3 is TGCAGTGCTAGGGTCGGGGTCCTAGGCACAGATACGCAGTATTTT.

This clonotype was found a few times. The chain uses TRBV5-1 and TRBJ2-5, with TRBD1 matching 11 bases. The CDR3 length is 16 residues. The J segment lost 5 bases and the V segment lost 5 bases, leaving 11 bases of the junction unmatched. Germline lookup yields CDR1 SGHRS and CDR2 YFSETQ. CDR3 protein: CASSPGQGAMLETQYF. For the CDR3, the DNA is TGCGCCAGCAGTCCCGGACAGGGGGCGATGTTGGAGACCCAGTACTTC. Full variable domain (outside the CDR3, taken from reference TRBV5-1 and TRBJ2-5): KAGVTQTPRYLIKTRGQQVTLSCSPISGHRSVSWYQQTPGQGLQFLFEYFSETQRNKGNFPGRFSGRQFSNSRSEMNVSTLELGDSALYLCASSPGQGAMLETQYFGPGTRLLVL.

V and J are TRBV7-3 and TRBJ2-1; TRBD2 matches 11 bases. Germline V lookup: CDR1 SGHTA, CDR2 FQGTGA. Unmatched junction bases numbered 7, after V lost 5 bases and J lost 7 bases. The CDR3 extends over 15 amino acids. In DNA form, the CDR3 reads TGTGCCAGCAGCATTAGCGGGGGGGCCGGGAATGAGCAGTTCTTC. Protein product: CASSISGGAGNEQFF.

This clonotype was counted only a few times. In DNA, the CDR3 is TGTGCCAGCAGCTCATCGATCAACACCGGGGAGCTGTTTTTT. It translates to CASSSSINTGELFF. The chain joins TRBV7-6 to TRBJ2-2; D gene ambiguous. Trimming removed 4 bases from V and 2 bases from J, with 8 bases in between. The CDR3 contains 14 residues. Germline loops: CDR1 SGHVS, CDR2 FNYEAQ.

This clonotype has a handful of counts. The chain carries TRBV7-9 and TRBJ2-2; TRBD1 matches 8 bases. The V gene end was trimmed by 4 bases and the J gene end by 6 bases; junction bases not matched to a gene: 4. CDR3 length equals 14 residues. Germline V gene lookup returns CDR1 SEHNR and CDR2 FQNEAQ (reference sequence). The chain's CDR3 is CASSSDRGAGELFF. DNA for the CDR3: TGTGCCAGCAGCTCCGACAGGGGCGCCGGGGAGCTGTTTTTT.

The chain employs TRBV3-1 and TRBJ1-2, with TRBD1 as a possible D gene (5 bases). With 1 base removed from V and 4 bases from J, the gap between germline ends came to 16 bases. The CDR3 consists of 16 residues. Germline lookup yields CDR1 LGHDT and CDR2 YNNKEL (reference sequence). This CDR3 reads CASSQGLGARFYGYTF. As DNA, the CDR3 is TGTGCCAGCAGCCAAGGCTTAGGGGCCCGCTTCTATGGCTACACCTTC. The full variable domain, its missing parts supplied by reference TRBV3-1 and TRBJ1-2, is DTAVSQTPKYLVTQMGNDKSIKCEQNLGHDTMYWYKQDSKKFLKIMFSYNNKELIINETVPNRFSPKSPDKAHLNLHINSLELGDSAVYFCASSQGLGARFYGYTFGSGTRLTVV.

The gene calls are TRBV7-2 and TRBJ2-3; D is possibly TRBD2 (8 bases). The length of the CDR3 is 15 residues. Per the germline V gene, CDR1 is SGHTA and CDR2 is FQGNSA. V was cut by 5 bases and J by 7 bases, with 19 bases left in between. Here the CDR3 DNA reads TGTGCCAGCAGCCCGGGGGGGGACAGCACCCATACGCAGTATTTT. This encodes CASSPGGDSTHTQYF.

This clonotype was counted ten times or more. As DNA, the CDR3 is TGTGCCACCAGCGGAATATTCCAAGAGACCCAGTACTTC. Translated: CATSGIFQETQYF. This chain joins TRBV24-1 and TRBJ2-5; D gene uncertain. Trimming shortened V by 7 bases and J by 1 base, and 9 bases separated the two germline ends. CDR1 is KGHDR, CDR2 SFDVKD, per germline. This CDR3 is built from 13 residues.

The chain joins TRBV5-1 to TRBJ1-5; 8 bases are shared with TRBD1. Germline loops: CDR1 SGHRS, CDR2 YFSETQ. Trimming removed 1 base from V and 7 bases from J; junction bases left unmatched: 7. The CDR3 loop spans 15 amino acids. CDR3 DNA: TGCGCCAGCAGCTTGCAGGGGGCGGGCGGACAGCCCCAGCATTTT. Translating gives CASSLQGAGGQPQHF.

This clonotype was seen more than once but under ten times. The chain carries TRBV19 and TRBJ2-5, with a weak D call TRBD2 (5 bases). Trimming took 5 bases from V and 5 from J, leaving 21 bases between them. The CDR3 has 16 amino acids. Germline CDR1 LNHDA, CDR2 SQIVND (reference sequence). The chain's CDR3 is CASSRQRWQPVETQYF. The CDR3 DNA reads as TGTGCCAGTAGTCGTCAGCGGTGGCAGCCTGTGGAGACCCAGTACTTC.

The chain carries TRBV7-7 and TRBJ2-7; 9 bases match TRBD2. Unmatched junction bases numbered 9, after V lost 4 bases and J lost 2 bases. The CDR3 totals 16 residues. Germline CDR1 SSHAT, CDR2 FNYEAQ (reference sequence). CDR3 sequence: CASSSRSGGYAYEQYF. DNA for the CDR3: TGTGCCAGCAGCTCTCGAAGCGGGGGGTACGCCTACGAGCAGTACTTC. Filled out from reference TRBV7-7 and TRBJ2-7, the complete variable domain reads GAGVSQSPRYKVTKRGQDVTLRCDPISSHATLYWYQQALGQGPEFLTYFNYEAQPDKSGLPSDRFSAERPEGSISTLTIQRTEQRDSAMYRCASSSRSGGYAYEQYFGPGTRLTVT.

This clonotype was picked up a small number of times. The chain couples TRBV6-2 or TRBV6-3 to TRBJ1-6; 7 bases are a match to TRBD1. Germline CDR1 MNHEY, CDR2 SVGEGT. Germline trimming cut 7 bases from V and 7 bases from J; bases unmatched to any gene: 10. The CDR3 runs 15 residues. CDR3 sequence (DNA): TGTGCCAGCATTCAACAGGGGAGGTACAATTCACCCCTCCACTTT. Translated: CASIQQGRYNSPLHF.

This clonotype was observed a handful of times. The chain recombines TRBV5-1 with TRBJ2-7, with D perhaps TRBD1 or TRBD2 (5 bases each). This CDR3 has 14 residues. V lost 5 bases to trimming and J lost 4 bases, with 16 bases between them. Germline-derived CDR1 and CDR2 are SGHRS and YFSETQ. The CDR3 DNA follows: TGCGCCAGCAGATGGGGGACGGAACCGTACGAGCAGTACTTC. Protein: CASRWGTEPYEQYF.

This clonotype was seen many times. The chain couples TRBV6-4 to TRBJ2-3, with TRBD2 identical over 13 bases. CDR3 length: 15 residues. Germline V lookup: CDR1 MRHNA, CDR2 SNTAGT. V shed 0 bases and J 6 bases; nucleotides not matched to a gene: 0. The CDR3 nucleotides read TGTGCCAGCAGTGACTCGACTAGCGGGGGGGATACGCAGTATTTT. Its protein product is CASSDSTSGGDTQYF.

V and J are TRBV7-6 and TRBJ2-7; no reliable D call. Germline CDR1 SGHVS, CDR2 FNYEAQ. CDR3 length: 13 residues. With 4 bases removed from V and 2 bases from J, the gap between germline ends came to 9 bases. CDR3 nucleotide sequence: TGTGCCAGCAGCTCACTCAATACCTACGAGCAGTACTTC. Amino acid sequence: CASSSLNTYEQYF. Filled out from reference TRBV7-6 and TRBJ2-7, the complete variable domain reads GAGVSQSPRYKVTKRGQDVALRCDPISGHVSLYWYRQALGQGPEFLTYFNYEAQQDKSGLPNDRFSAERPEGSISTLTIQRTEQRDSAMYRCASSSLNTYEQYFGPGTRLTVT.

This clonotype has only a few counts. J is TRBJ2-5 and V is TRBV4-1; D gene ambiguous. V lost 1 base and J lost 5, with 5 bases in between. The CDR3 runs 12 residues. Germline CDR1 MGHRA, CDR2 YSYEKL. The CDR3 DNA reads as TGCGCCAGCAGCCAAGGTTGGGAGACCCAGTACTTC. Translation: CASSQGWETQYF.

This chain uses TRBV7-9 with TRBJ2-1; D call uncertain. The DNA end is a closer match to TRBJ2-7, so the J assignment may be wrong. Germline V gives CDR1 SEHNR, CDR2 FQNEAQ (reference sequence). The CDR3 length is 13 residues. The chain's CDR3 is CASSLAGTSEQYF. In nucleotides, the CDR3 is TGTGCCAGCAGCTTAGCGGGAACGTCTGAGCAGTACTTC.

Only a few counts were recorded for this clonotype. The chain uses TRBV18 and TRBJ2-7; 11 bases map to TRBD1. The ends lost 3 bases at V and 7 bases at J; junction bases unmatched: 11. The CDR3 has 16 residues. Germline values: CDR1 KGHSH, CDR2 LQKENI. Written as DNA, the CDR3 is TGTGCCAGCTCACCTGGGACAGGGGGGGCTGCTCGGGAGCAGTACGTC. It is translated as CASSPGTGGAAREQYV.